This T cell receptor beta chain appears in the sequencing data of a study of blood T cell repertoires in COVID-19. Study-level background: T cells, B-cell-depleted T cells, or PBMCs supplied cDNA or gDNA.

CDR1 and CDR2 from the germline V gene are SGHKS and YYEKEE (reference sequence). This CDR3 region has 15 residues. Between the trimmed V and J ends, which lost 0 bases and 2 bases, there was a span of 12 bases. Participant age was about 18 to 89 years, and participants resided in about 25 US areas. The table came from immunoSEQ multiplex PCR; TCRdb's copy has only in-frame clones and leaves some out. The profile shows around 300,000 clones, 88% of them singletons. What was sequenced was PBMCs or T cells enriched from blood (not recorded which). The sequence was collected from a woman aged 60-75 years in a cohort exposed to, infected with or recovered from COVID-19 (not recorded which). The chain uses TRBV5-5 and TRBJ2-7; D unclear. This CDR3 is CASSLAGPPTYEQYF. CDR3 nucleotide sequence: TGTGCCAGCAGCTTGGCTGGGCCTCCGACCTACGAGCAGTACTTC.